This T cell receptor (beta chain) was sequenced in a study of T cell responses to AZD1222 COVID-19 vaccine. The method was immunoSEQ multiplex PCR; TCRdb's version includes in-frame clones alone and lacks a portion of them. Altogether some 110,000 clones are present, about 86% being singletons, with the ten largest covering 15% to 20%. This clone was counted a few times. The clonotype was recovered from an adult who received the AZD1222 COVID-19 vaccine. This sample comprised peripheral blood, obtained 28 days after the second AZD1222 dose.

CDR3 residues: CAWGRDRGFLPLHF. The CDR3 DNA follows: TGTGCCTGGGGAAGGGACAGGGGGTTTTTACCCCTCCACTTT. This chain links TRBV30 with TRBJ1-6; 11 bases match TRBD1. Trimming cost V 5 bases and J 12 bases; bases outside gene matches: 9. Germline values: CDR1 GTSNPN, CDR2 SVGIG (reference sequence). The length of the CDR3 is 14 residues.